Listed below are T cell receptor beta chains from one sample, sequenced in a study of T cell responses to AZD1222 COVID-19 vaccine. Only in-frame clones appear in the TCRdb table, and some are missing; sequencing was by immunoSEQ multiplex PCR. The table records about 150,000 clones, 86% of them present only once. Source: peripheral blood, taken on day 0 of MenACWY control vaccination. All receptors come from an adult in good health. CDR3s include the opening cysteine and the closing phenylalanine or tryptophan. A D gene is named only where the DNA matches it firmly. Part of the rows lack a size; the others show once, few, many or a class for expanded clones.

CDR3 protein: CASSIGAGSPGIQYF
CDR3 DNA: TGTGCCAGTAGTATAGGTGCAGGGAGTCCAGGCATTCAGTACTTC
clone size: -
D gene: -
V gene: TRBV19
J gene: TRBJ2-4

CDR3 protein: CATSDTTTGEVYGYTF
CDR3 DNA: TGTGCCACCAGTGACACAACCACAGGGGAGGTCTATGGCTACACCTTC
clone size: -
D gene: TRBD1
V gene: TRBV24-1
J gene: TRBJ1-2

CDR3 protein: CASNYRPPDQPQHF
CDR3 DNA: TGTGCCAGCAACTACCGACCCCCGGATCAGCCCCAGCATTTT
clone size: -
D gene: -
V gene: TRBV2
J gene: TRBJ1-5

CDR3 protein: CASGGGALNTEAFF
CDR3 DNA: TGTGCCAGCGGGGGTGGGGCATTGAACACTGAAGCTTTCTTT
clone size: -
D gene: -
V gene: TRBV28
J gene: TRBJ1-1

CDR3 protein: CASSEYTSSGHEQFF
CDR3 DNA: TGTGCCAGCAGTGAATATACATCTAGCGGCCATGAGCAGTTCTTC
clone size: -
D gene: TRBD2
V gene: TRBV25-1
J gene: TRBJ2-1

CDR3 protein: CASSLEARDREFDEQFF
CDR3 DNA: TGTGCCAGCAGCTTAGAGGCCCGGGACAGGGAGTTCGATGAGCAGTTCTTC
clone size: -
D gene: TRBD1
V gene: TRBV11-3
J gene: TRBJ2-1

CDR3 protein: CASSYLPGELFF
CDR3 DNA: TGTGCCAGCAGTTACTTACCCGGGGAGCTGTTTTTT
clone size: -
D gene: -
V gene: TRBV6-2/TRBV6-3
J gene: TRBJ2-2

CDR3 protein: CATSPGGSTDTQYF
CDR3 DNA: TGTGCCACCAGCCCTGGGGGGAGTACAGATACGCAGTATTTT
clone size: -
D gene: -
V gene: TRBV15
J gene: TRBJ2-3

CDR3 protein: CASSVFAQSEAFF
CDR3 DNA: TGTGCCAGCAGCGTCTTCGCCCAGAGTGAAGCTTTCTTT
clone size: -
D gene: -
V gene: TRBV7-2
J gene: TRBJ1-1

CDR3 protein: CSASSTDTQYF
CDR3 DNA: TGCAGCGCTTCGAGCACAGATACGCAGTATTTT
clone size: -
D gene: -
V gene: TRBV29-1
J gene: TRBJ2-3

CDR3 protein: CAWADGRGGNTIYF
CDR3 DNA: TGTGCCTGGGCGGACGGGAGAGGTGGAAACACCATATATTTT
clone size: -
D gene: -
V gene: TRBV30
J gene: TRBJ1-3

CDR3 protein: CSASRGAEAFF
CDR3 DNA: TGCAGTGCTAGCCGCGGGGCTGAAGCTTTCTTT
clone size: -
D gene: -
V gene: TRBV20-1
J gene: TRBJ1-1

CDR3 protein: CASSPGGGSWGTETQYF
CDR3 DNA: TGTGCCAGCAGCCCAGGGGGCGGGAGCTGGGGGACGGAGACCCAGTACTTC
clone size: -
D gene: -
V gene: TRBV5-4
J gene: TRBJ2-5

CDR3 protein: CASSSTSGTLGEQFF
CDR3 DNA: TGCGCCAGCAGCTCCACTAGCGGTACCCTTGGGGAGCAGTTCTTC
clone size: few
D gene: TRBD2
V gene: TRBV5-1
J gene: TRBJ2-1

CDR3 protein: CASSSGLAGGSRETQYF
CDR3 DNA: TGTGCCAGCAGCTCGGGACTAGCGGGAGGTTCGCGAGAGACCCAGTACTTC
clone size: -
D gene: TRBD2
V gene: TRBV5-5
J gene: TRBJ2-5

CDR3 protein: CASSTRQSDTQYF
CDR3 DNA: TGTGCCAGCAGTACCCGACAGTCCGATACGCAGTATTTT
clone size: -
D gene: -
V gene: TRBV28
J gene: TRBJ2-3

CDR3 protein: CASSAGLGEKLFF
CDR3 DNA: TGTGCCAGCAGCGCAGGGTTAGGGGAAAAACTGTTTTTT
clone size: once
D gene: -
V gene: TRBV11-3
J gene: TRBJ1-4

CDR3 protein: CASSLWQGQPQHF
CDR3 DNA: TGTGCCAGCAGTTTATGGCAGGGCCAGCCCCAGCATTTT
clone size: -
D gene: -
V gene: TRBV12-3/TRBV12-4
J gene: TRBJ1-5

CDR3 protein: CATSTRDRHNTEAFF
CDR3 DNA: TGTGCCACCAGCACTAGGGACCGCCATAACACTGAAGCTTTCTTT
clone size: -
D gene: -
V gene: TRBV15
J gene: TRBJ1-1

CDR3 protein: CASSFRQDTEAFF
CDR3 DNA: TGTGCCAGCAGCTTCCGACAGGACACTGAAGCTTTCTTT
clone size: -
D gene: -
V gene: TRBV3-1/TRBV3-2
J gene: TRBJ1-1

CDR3 protein: CASSRTGSGALYEQYF
CDR3 DNA: TGTGCCAGCAGCCGGACAGGGAGCGGGGCCCTCTACGAGCAGTACTTC
clone size: -
D gene: -
V gene: TRBV11-2
J gene: TRBJ2-7

CDR3 protein: CASSSPTLMETQYF
CDR3 DNA: TGTGCCAGCAGTTCTCCTACTCTAATGGAGACCCAGTACTTC
clone size: -
D gene: -
V gene: TRBV28
J gene: TRBJ2-5

CDR3 protein: CASRGQGALAREKLFF
CDR3 DNA: TGTGCCAGCAGAGGACAGGGGGCCTTGGCGCGAGAAAAACTGTTTTTT
clone size: -
D gene: TRBD1
V gene: TRBV6-6
J gene: TRBJ1-4

CDR3 protein: CASSLGGWDGLASNQPQHF
CDR3 DNA: TGTGCCAGCAGCTTGGGTGGATGGGACGGGCTGGCTAGCAATCAGCCCCAGCATTTT
clone size: once
D gene: -
V gene: TRBV5-5
J gene: TRBJ1-5

CDR3 protein: CASSRGGPEGPQHF
CDR3 DNA: TGTGCCAGCAGTCGCGGGGGGCCCGAGGGGCCCCAGCATTTT
clone size: -
D gene: -
V gene: TRBV6-2/TRBV6-3
J gene: TRBJ1-5